This T cell receptor (beta chain) is drawn from a study of human T cells and chemical hapten exposure. Turning to the study itself: Cases of alopecia areata, totalis or universalis occurred in a predominantly female patient group.

The CDR3 is made up of 13 amino acids. V was trimmed by 4 bases and J by 4 bases, leaving 8 bases between them. Authors' methods: Samples ranged from about 23,224 to 690,600 TCRs, with a median of approximately 90,000. TCRdb processed the RACE reads anew with MiXCR; each CDR3 protein has one entry. TCRdb's processing, not the authors', yielded these V and J calls. The table records about 140,000 distinct CDR3 sequences, 10% to 15% of them present only once. Remarks on this clonotype: Antigen: not known.

Findings and limits, study-wide: DPC sensitization did not alter TCRs above 1 in 1000 frequency.

Time point of the sample: patch test 2, 6 weeks after DPC sensitization. Treatment here: therapeutic diphenylcyclopropenone sensitization with weekly scalp DPC. The sequences come from whole blood, collected in connection with sensitization to the hapten diphenylcyclopropenone (DPC). V usage is TRBV12-3 or TRBV12-4 and J usage is TRBJ1-5, with a possible D match to TRBD1 (5 bases). The TCR comes from a woman in her forties or fifties with alopecia areata. Some clones in this sample may be carry-over from other donors' samples. CDR3 in DNA: TGTGCCAGCAGTTCGACAGCTAATCAGCCCCAGCATTTT. This sequence encodes CASSSTANQPQHF.